A single sample is the source of the 2 T cell receptor beta chains below, sequenced in a study of shared clonotypes between healthy human individuals. Sequencing used immunoSEQ multiplex PCR; TCRdb keeps in-frame clones, though not all of them. The sample lists some 2.1 million clones, roughly 95% occurring once. In the naive CD8 group, cells lacked CD45RO and were positively selected for CCR7, so terminally differentiated effector memory CD45RA+ cells were left out. Sequencing was carried out using naive CD8+ T cells from PBMCs. The receptors stem from a man in his late teens or twenties in good health. Some clones in this sample may be carry-over from other donors' samples.

The chain links TRBV30 to TRBJ2-5; the D gene is possibly TRBD2 (6 bases). Germline loops: CDR1 GTSNPN, CDR2 SVGIG (reference sequence). Trimming stripped 8 bases from V and 4 bases from J, with 23 bases between. The CDR3 runs 15 residues. Here the CDR3 reads CARVESREGSETQYF. CDR3 bases: TGTGCCCGGGTAGAGTCGCGGGAAGGGTCAGAGACCCAGTACTTC. Looking up the rest from reference TRBV30 and TRBJ2-5 gives the full variable domain: SQTIHQWPATLVQPVGSPLSLECTVEGTSNPNLYWYRQAAGRGLQLLFYSVGIGQISSEVPQNLSASRPQDRQFILSSKKLLLSDSGFYLCARVESREGSETQYFGPGTRLLVL.

The V call is TRBV7-2, the J call TRBJ2-5; D is tentatively TRBD1 or TRBD2 (6 bases each). V was pared by 5 bases and J by 1 base, with 20 bases between. The CDR3 is 17 residues long. Germline V CDR1 and CDR2: SGHTA, FQGNSA. The CDR3 protein is CASSPWLRGVVQETQYF. CDR3 nucleotide sequence: TGTGCCAGCAGCCCCTGGTTGAGGGGGGTTGTCCAAGAGACCCAGTACTTC.